The clone carrying this T cell receptor (beta chain) has a count of ten or more. Antigen: not known. The study based diagnoses on clinical symptoms, serum thyroxine and TRAb, thyroid ultrasound and orbital computed tomography. The authors took PBMCs from over 8.5 ml fresh peripheral blood. The sample comes from a study of T cells in Graves' hyperthyroidism and ophthalmopathy. Notes on the study in general: A median around 6 months before onset, the model predicted ophthalmopathy.

Amplified regions were TCR beta CDR3 sequences from RNA transcripts. An initial round of RT-PCR targeting the TCR CDR3 relied on the HTBI primer set. MiXCR, run by TCRdb on the multiplex PCR reads, gives a single entry per CDR3 protein. Among hundreds of thousands of distinct CDR3 sequences, approximately 25% were seen once, and the ten largest hold 11%. The CDR3 consists of 14 residues. CDR1 LNHDA and CDR2 SQIVND come from the germline V gene (reference sequence). Trimming cost V 3 bases and J 5 bases, with 13 bases left between them. This chain uses TRBV19 with TRBJ1-2, with D possibly matching TRBD1 (6 bases). This TCR came from a woman under 40 with Graves' ophthalmopathy. Sequencing was carried out using blood. In nucleotides, the CDR3 is TGTGCCAGTAGTATTAACAGGGCGGAGTATGGCTACACCTTC. Translated, it gives CASSINRAEYGYTF.